This paragraph reports one TCR beta chain. Its cognate antigen is unknown. Every sample yielded at least 7 million isolated PBMCs. Each sample provided at least 5 micrograms of extracted total RNA. This record comes from a study of blood T cells in healthy people across ages. Study conclusions and caveats: More naive CD4+ cells and higher diversity were found in long-lived than in aged donors.

It was with a sample-barcoded 5' primer and a J-beta primer mix that a second PCR of about 7 to 12 cycles was run. In TCRdb, the 5' RACE reads were re-called with MiXCR into one record per CDR3 protein. Among about 810,000 distinct CDR3 sequences, about 36% were seen once, and the ten largest hold 10% to 15%. Germline CDR1 and CDR2: ENHRY and SYGVKD. This CDR3 has 17 amino acids. The trim removed 0 bases at V and 2 bases at J, leaving 5 bases unmatched. Sequenced: blood. This clonotype originated in a man aged 18 to 35 in good health. V usage is TRBV10-3 and J usage is TRBJ2-4; 9 bases fit TRBD1. CDR3 loop: CAISESRTGVPKNIQYF. DNA for the CDR3: TGTGCCATCAGTGAGTCAAGGACAGGGGTTCCCAAAAACATTCAGTACTTC.